This T cell receptor (beta chain) was observed in a study of T cells in Graves' hyperthyroidism and ophthalmopathy. Study background: At initial diagnosis, before any treatment had begun, peripheral blood was obtained.

This clonotype was seen ten or more times. V lost 4 bases to trimming and J lost 2 bases, with 6 bases between them. The CDR3 consists of 13 residues. Regions amplified from RNA transcripts were the TCR beta CDR3 regions. HTBI primers were the set used in a first-round RT-PCR of the TCR CDR3. Using its own MiXCR run on the multiplex PCR reads, TCRdb lists one record per CDR3 protein. The data show under 350,000 distinct CDR3 sequences, with roughly a fifth seen just once and 50% held by the top ten. The source of this sequence is a woman between 45 and 65 years old with Graves' hyperthyroidism. V is TRBV12-3 or TRBV12-4 and J is TRBJ1-5; D not resolved. Sequencing was carried out using blood. CDR3 sequence: CASSSDGNQPQHF. For the CDR3, the DNA is TGTGCCAGCAGTTCCGACGGCAATCAGCCCCAGCATTTT.